This is a list of T cell receptor beta chains from one sample in a study of blood T cell repertoires in COVID-19. The protocol was immunoSEQ multiplex PCR, while the TCRdb copy is restricted to in-frame clones and leaves out a portion. The table shows roughly 170,000 clones, with approximately 80% occurring only once. Sequenced material: PBMCs or T cells enriched from blood (not recorded which). The receptors were sampled from a man aged 50 to 60 who had recovered from COVID-19. CDR3s include the opening cysteine and the closing phenylalanine or tryptophan.

TRBV5-1,TRBJ1-6,CASRGGEGSPLHF
TRBV30,TRBJ2-5,CASQMGRQYQETQYF
TRBV19,TRBJ1-1,CASSTRGNTEAFF
TRBV7-9,TRBJ1-2,CASRLVGTGGSYGYTF
TRBV2,TRBJ1-2,CASRFTGGIYGYTF
TRBV15,TRBJ2-7,CATSRPGGYEQYF
TRBV9,TRBJ2-7,CASSVSGQGANEQYF
TRBV5-1,TRBJ1-2,CASSLATGGWYGYTF
TRBV7-9,TRBJ1-2,CASSPEVYGYTF
TRBV7-9,TRBJ1-2,CASSPMSGGYTF
TRBV28,TRBJ1-2,CATAVWGGQVDGYTF
TRBV6-5,TRBJ1-6,CASSSGYGSYNSPLHF
TRBV19,TRBJ1-2,CASSIGGPRGYTF
TRBV28,TRBJ1-2,CASSLAGTGGILTGYTF
TRBV5-1,TRBJ1-2,CASSLLRTGIDNGYTF
TRBV6-1,TRBJ1-2,CASSDPGRSYGYTF
TRBV19,TRBJ1-3,CASREDRGGNTIYF
TRBV19,TRBJ2-5,CASSILFLETQYF
TRBV19,TRBJ1-1,CASSSRDRPASEAFF
TRBV7-2,TRBJ2-1,CASSPSGGWRSEQFF
TRBV5-1,TRBJ2-5,CASSLLRTITETQYF
TRBV9,TRBJ2-1,CASSSPAGYNEQFF
TRBV5-1,TRBJ1-2,CASSDQGGAYGYTF
TRBV5-1,TRBJ2-7,CASRAQQGAGEQYF
TRBV28,TRBJ1-6,CASSSNGINSPLHF
TRBV2,TRBJ2-7,CASRGPGGMNEQYF
TRBV19,TRBJ1-2,CASSIQVTGGAKGYTF
TRBV6-5,TRBJ1-2,CASSPTGGQGYTF
TRBV5-6,TRBJ1-1,CASSRDRGLYTEAFF
TRBV7-3,TRBJ2-3,CASSPNRGKSTDTQYF
TRBV5-3,TRBJ2-1,CARRRTGGNSYNEQFF
TRBV7-3,TRBJ2-3,CASSSGGEGTDTQYF
TRBV3-1/TRBV3-2,TRBJ2-1,CASSHSGGNNEQFF
TRBV3-1/TRBV3-2,TRBJ2-7,CASSQTGLAVSYEQYF
TRBV5-6,TRBJ1-2,CASSLRSPEFGYTF
TRBV19,TRBJ2-5,CASSIQGWGQETQYF
TRBV19,TRBJ2-1,CASSIDRASGAENEQFF
TRBV5-6,TRBJ2-2,CASSLRSGVNTGELFF
TRBV6-2/TRBV6-3,TRBJ1-1,CASSPGGGPNTEAFF
TRBV6-1,TRBJ1-6,CASSERERHRDSPLHF
TRBV5-4,TRBJ1-2,CASSGGGGYGYTF